This T cell receptor beta chain derives from a study of T cell responses to AZD1222 COVID-19 vaccine. Broader study findings: Mostly white British, mostly female donors; authors suggested clonal diversity may be underestimated. Only six individuals given AZD1222 were seropositive at baseline. Among vaccine-associated CD4 TCRs, coverage spanned spike, with dominance at 160-218 and 743-854.

For this clone: Its antigen is unknown.

Sequenced by immunoSEQ multiplex PCR; TCRdb stores in-frame clones only, minus some. This sample yields 160,000 or so clones, of which 85% to 90% are seen a single time; approximately 5.7% belongs to the top ten. The J segment lost 0 bases and the V segment lost 3 bases, leaving 10 bases of the junction unmatched. Germline V gives CDR1 MNHNS, CDR2 SASEGT. The length of the CDR3 is 20 residues. This TCR was recovered from an adult in good health. The material sequenced was peripheral blood, taken on day 0 of AZD1222 vaccination. The rearrangement links TRBV6-1 to TRBJ2-6; TRBD1 aligns across 11 bases. The CDR3 sequence is CASSDGQGALTASGANVLTF. The CDR3 region has the DNA TGTGCCAGCAGTGACGGACAGGGGGCGCTTACTGCCTCTGGGGCCAACGTCCTGACTTTC.